The 14 T cell receptor beta chains below come from one sample, sequenced in a study of blood T cell repertoires in COVID-19 (dated by TCRdb to about 2020). Library preparation employed the immunoSEQ multiplex PCR assay. TCRdb carries this immuneACCESS record with in-frame sequences only. Its versions omit some clonotypes, under half of them owing to an unresolved V gene in the studies checked, with the rest unexplained. In all, the sample holds 150,000 to 200,000 clones, and roughly 89% of those were seen once. The biggest ten clones account for approximately 7% of the sample. Sequenced: peripheral blood. The receptors originated from a man aged 40-49 years with acute or convalescent COVID-19.

This clone was seen just once. This rearrangement joins TRBV9 to TRBJ2-3; 7 bases agree with TRBD1. Germline lookup yields CDR1 SGDLS and CDR2 YYNGEE. V lost 0 bases, J lost 2 bases, and 6 bases stayed unmatched. The CDR3 has 16 residues. The CDR3 loop reads CASSVGDSSFTDTQYF. The DNA of the CDR3 is TGTGCCAGCAGCGTAGGGGACAGCAGCTTCACAGATACGCAGTATTTT.

This clone was seen more than once but under ten times. The rearrangement uses TRBV2 and TRBJ1-2, with 8 nucleotides matching TRBD1. The germline gives CDR1 SNHLY, CDR2 FYNNEI. J gave up 0 bases and V 7 bases, and 4 bases lay outside the gene matches. This CDR3 has 14 residues. The CDR3 DNA sequence: TGTGCCAGCACAATGACAGGGGCTAACTATGGCTACACCTTC. Translation: CASTMTGANYGYTF.

The chain recombines TRBV30 with TRBJ2-2, with 8 bases aligning to TRBD2. Looked up from germline, CDR1 is GTSNPN and CDR2 is SVGIG (reference sequence). With 4 bases clipped from V and 1 base from J, the junction kept 2 bases outside the gene matches. The CDR3 runs 14 residues. As DNA, the CDR3 is TGTGCCTGGATGGCGGGGGGGAACACCGGGGAGCTGTTTTTT. Residues: CAWMAGGNTGELFF.

The J gene is TRBJ1-2, the V gene TRBV19; D unclear. Germline V gives CDR1 LNHDA, CDR2 SQIVND (reference sequence). Trimming pared 3 bases from V and 4 bases from J, leaving 9 bases between. The CDR3 loop spans 13 amino acids. CDR3 in amino acids: CASSIYPSYGYTF. The DNA for the CDR3 is TGTGCCAGTAGTATTTATCCTAGCTATGGCTACACCTTC. Looking up the rest from reference TRBV19 and TRBJ1-2 gives the full variable domain: DGGITQSPKYLFRKEGQNVTLSCEQNLNHDAMYWYRQDPGQGLRLIYYSQIVNDFQKGDIAEGYSVSREKKESFPLTVTSAQKNPTAFYLCASSIYPSYGYTFGSGTRLTVV.

The V and J genes are TRBV4-1 and TRBJ1-1; tentative D call: TRBD1 (6 bases). Germline loops: CDR1 MGHRA, CDR2 YSYEKL. This CDR3 is built from 14 residues. The V and J ends lost 6 bases and 2 bases respectively, with 13 bases between them. DNA for the CDR3: TGCGCCAGCAGAAACAGGGTCGAAAACACTGAAGCTTTCTTT. Amino acid sequence: CASRNRVENTEAFF.

The V gene is TRBV7-2, the J gene TRBJ1-2; 7 bases fit TRBD1. J lost 4 bases, V lost 2 bases, and 4 bases had no gene match. Germline V gene data show CDR1 as SGHTA and CDR2 as FQGNSA. The CDR3 contains 14 residues. In nucleotides, the CDR3 is TGTGCCAGCAGCTTAACGTGGGACAGCTATGGCTACACCTTC. Its protein is CASSLTWDSYGYTF.

The chain joins TRBV9 to TRBJ2-2; D gene uncertain. V gave up 3 bases and J gave up 3 bases, with 9 bases separating them. CDR1 SGDLS and CDR2 YYNGEE come from the germline V gene. The CDR3 runs 14 residues. The CDR3, as DNA: TGTGCCAGCAGCGGACTTACCTACACCGGGGAGCTGTTTTTT. Its protein product is CASSGLTYTGELFF.

The gene calls are TRBV18 and TRBJ1-3, with a weak D call TRBD1 (5 bases). The CDR3 sequence is 14 residues long. V lost 4 bases and J 0 bases, leaving 7 bases between the germline ends. Germline lookup yields CDR1 KGHSH and CDR2 LQKENI. This CDR3 is CASSLGLSGNTIYF. The CDR3 DNA reads TGTGCCAGCTCACTGGGACTCTCTGGAAACACCATATATTTT.

CDR3 region: CASSLGLGAGGPSDEQFF. The CDR3 DNA is TGTGCCAGCAGCTTAGGCTTGGGAGCGGGGGGGCCCAGCGATGAGCAGTTCTTC. This chain connects TRBV7-9 to TRBJ2-1, with TRBD2 matching over 10 bases. The ends lost 1 base at V and 8 bases at J; junction bases unmatched: 14. The CDR3 is 18 amino acids. From germline, CDR1 is SEHNR and CDR2 FQNEAQ (reference sequence).

The rearrangement uses TRBV7-8 and TRBJ1-2, with 7 positions matching TRBD1. The CDR3 consists of 15 residues. Losses at the gene ends were 0 bases for V and 8 bases for J; bases not matched to a gene: 9. Germline CDR1 reads SGHVS; CDR2 reads FQNEAQ. Here the CDR3 reads CASSLATGPGKGYTF. The CDR3 coding sequence is TGTGCCAGCAGCTTAGCGACAGGGCCTGGGAAGGGCTACACCTTC.

CDR3 loop: CASSDGENYGYTF. Here the CDR3 DNA reads TGTGCCAGCAGTGACGGTGAGAACTATGGCTACACCTTC. V is TRBV6-1 and J is TRBJ1-2; D is unclear. CDR1 is MNHNS, CDR2 SASEGT, per germline. V lost 3 bases and J 2 bases, leaving 7 bases between the germline ends. The CDR3 length is 13 residues.

V usage is TRBV29-1 and J usage is TRBJ1-1, with D perhaps matching TRBD1 (5 bases). This CDR3 has 10 amino acids. Germline CDR1 and CDR2: SQVTM and ANQGSEA. V was clipped by 6 bases and J by 11 bases, with 13 bases between them. CDR3 sequence (DNA): TGCAGCGTCGGTGGAGGGGATGCTTTCTTT. Its protein product is CSVGGGDAFF. The full variable domain, completed using reference TRBV29-1 and TRBJ1-1, is SAVISQKPSRDICQRGTSLTIQCQVDSQVTMMFWYRQQPGQSLTLIATANQGSEATYESGFVIDKFPISRPNLTFSTLTVSNMSPEDSSIYLCSVGGGDAFFGQGTRLTVV.

The chain has TRBV5-6 and TRBJ2-6; 9 positions match TRBD2. The CDR3 is 17 amino acids. V shed 3 bases and J 2 bases; nucleotides not matched to a gene: 6. In germline, CDR1 is SGHDT, CDR2 YYEEEE. The CDR3 protein is CASSWDLAGAGANVLTF. As DNA, the CDR3 is TGTGCCAGCAGCTGGGACTTAGCGGGAGCTGGGGCCAACGTCCTGACTTTC. The variable domain in full, completed from reference TRBV5-6 and TRBJ2-6, reads DAGVTQSPTHLIKTRGQQVTLRCSPKSGHDTVSWYQQALGQGPQFIFQYYEEEERQRGNFPDRFSGHQFPNYSSELNVNALLLGDSALYLCASSWDLAGAGANVLTFGAGSRLTVL.

The V call is TRBV5-1, the J call TRBJ1-1; 7 nucleotides agree with TRBD1. The CDR3 runs to 14 residues. Germline-derived CDR1 and CDR2 are SGHRS and YFSETQ. J was trimmed by 1 base and V by 4 bases; bases with no gene match: 4. The CDR3 DNA follows: TGCGCCAGCAGCCTCCGGGACAGGAACACTGAAGCTTTCTTT. It translates to CASSLRDRNTEAFF. The full variable domain, rest sourced from reference TRBV5-1 and TRBJ1-1, is KAGVTQTPRYLIKTRGQQVTLSCSPISGHRSVSWYQQTPGQGLQFLFEYFSETQRNKGNFPGRFSGRQFSNSRSEMNVSTLELGDSALYLCASSLRDRNTEAFFGQGTRLTVV.